What follows are 10 T cell receptor beta chains derived from one specimen sequenced in a study of T cell changes during pregnancy in multiple sclerosis. Only in-frame clones appear in the TCRdb table, and some are missing; sequencing was by immunoSEQ multiplex PCR. The sample comprises more than 35,000 clones, roughly 87% of which are singletons, and 0.7% to 0.95% rests with the top ten. Sequencing used CD4+ T cells from peripheral blood mononuclear cells, obtained after pregnancy. The origin of the receptors is a female donor in good health, enrolled as a control in a pregnancy study.

J is TRBJ2-7 and V is TRBV29-1; TRBD2 matches 7 bases. V was clipped by 1 base and J by 6 bases; unmatched bases: 12. This CDR3 spans 15 amino acids. Germline V gene data show CDR1 as SQVTM and CDR2 as ANQGSEA. Here the CDR3 reads CSVEGGGLVDPEQYF. The DNA of the CDR3 is TGCAGCGTTGAAGGAGGTGGACTAGTAGACCCCGAGCAGTACTTC.

This sequence joins TRBV4-1 and TRBJ1-4; D remains ambiguous. The CDR3 is 15 residues long. Germline values: CDR1 MGHRA, CDR2 YSYEKL. V dropped 0 bases and J dropped 1 base, with 6 bases sitting between them. The DNA for the CDR3 is TGCGCCAGCAGCCAAGAAACGGGAACTAATGAAAAACTGTTTTTT. It is translated as CASSQETGTNEKLFF.

The rearrangement joins TRBV9 to TRBJ1-4, with D uncertain. The CDR3 extends over 15 amino acids. Germline-derived CDR1 and CDR2 are SGDLS and YYNGEE. The V and J ends lost 0 bases and 10 bases respectively, with 16 bases between them. The CDR3 loop reads CASSVGVVGEAKLFF. The CDR3 DNA sequence: TGTGCCAGCAGCGTAGGGGTGGTTGGGGAGGCAAAACTGTTTTTT.

A note on this clone: An end of the junction differs from the germline gene, which may be a read error. The CDR3 loop is CASSLDRTSGRVDNEQFF. CDR3 nucleotide sequence: TGTGCCAGCAGCCTAGATCGTACTAGCGGGAGGGTCGACAATGAGCAGTTCTTC. The chain links TRBV11-2 to TRBJ2-1; TRBD2 matches at 13 bases. Germline lookup yields CDR1 SGHAT and CDR2 FQNNGV. The length of the CDR3 is 18 residues.

The chain has TRBV28 and TRBJ2-1, with TRBD2 matching over 14 bases. Germline-derived CDR1 and CDR2 are MDHEN and SYDVKM. The length of the CDR3 is 16 residues. After removal of 5 bases from V and 6 bases from J, the junction contained 6 bases not matched to a gene. In DNA, the CDR3 is TGTGCCAGCAGTATGGGACTAGCGGGAGTCCGCAATGAGCAGTTCTTC. It translates to CASSMGLAGVRNEQFF.

The chain couples TRBV19 to TRBJ1-5, with 12 bases that match TRBD1. The ends lost 5 bases at V and 3 bases at J; junction bases unmatched: 5. Germline V gives CDR1 LNHDA, CDR2 SQIVND (reference sequence). There are 16 residues in the CDR3. This CDR3 is CASSSGQGALNQPQHF. CDR3 bases: TGTGCCAGTAGTTCGGGACAGGGGGCCCTCAATCAGCCCCAGCATTTT.

The chain has TRBV4-2 and TRBJ2-2, with 10 positions matching TRBD2. CDR3 length: 17 amino acids. Germline V gene data show CDR1 as LGHNA and CDR2 as YNFKEQ. J lost 6 bases, V lost 0 bases, and 7 bases had no gene match. CDR3 in amino acids: CASSQDRSSGGAGELFF. The CDR3 coding sequence is TGTGCCAGCAGCCAAGATCGTTCCAGCGGGGGGGCCGGGGAGCTGTTTTTT.

CDR3 sequence reads: CASSFLSSGGASSNEQFF. For the CDR3, the DNA is TGTGCCAGCAGCTTTCTGTCTAGCGGGGGGGCCTCGAGCAATGAGCAGTTCTTC. The chain links TRBV11-3 to TRBJ2-1, with 12 bases aligning to TRBD2. Germline V gene sequence: CDR1 SGHNT, CDR2 YENEEA. The CDR3 is 18 amino acids. V shed 3 bases, J shed 6 bases, and the junction held 12 bases outside the gene matches.

The CDR3 DNA reads TGTGCCAGCAGCGCGGGACTAGCGGGAGGCAACACCGGGGAGCTGTTTTTT. Translating it yields CASSAGLAGGNTGELFF. The chain has TRBV7-6 and TRBJ2-2, with 15 bases matching TRBD2. V shed 5 bases, J shed 2 bases, and the junction held 3 bases outside the gene matches. The CDR3 runs to 17 residues. The V gene's germline CDR1 is SGHVS and CDR2 FNYEAQ.

The rearrangement joins TRBV13 to TRBJ2-5; 7 nucleotides line up with TRBD2. Germline CDR1 reads PRHDT; CDR2 reads FYEKMQ (reference sequence). The CDR3 loop spans 14 amino acids. J lost 6 bases, V lost 8 bases, and 12 bases had no gene match. In nucleotides, the CDR3 is TGTGCCAGCGCAAGCGTGGAGGGGACTAAGACCCAGTACTTC. This codes for CASASVEGTKTQYF.